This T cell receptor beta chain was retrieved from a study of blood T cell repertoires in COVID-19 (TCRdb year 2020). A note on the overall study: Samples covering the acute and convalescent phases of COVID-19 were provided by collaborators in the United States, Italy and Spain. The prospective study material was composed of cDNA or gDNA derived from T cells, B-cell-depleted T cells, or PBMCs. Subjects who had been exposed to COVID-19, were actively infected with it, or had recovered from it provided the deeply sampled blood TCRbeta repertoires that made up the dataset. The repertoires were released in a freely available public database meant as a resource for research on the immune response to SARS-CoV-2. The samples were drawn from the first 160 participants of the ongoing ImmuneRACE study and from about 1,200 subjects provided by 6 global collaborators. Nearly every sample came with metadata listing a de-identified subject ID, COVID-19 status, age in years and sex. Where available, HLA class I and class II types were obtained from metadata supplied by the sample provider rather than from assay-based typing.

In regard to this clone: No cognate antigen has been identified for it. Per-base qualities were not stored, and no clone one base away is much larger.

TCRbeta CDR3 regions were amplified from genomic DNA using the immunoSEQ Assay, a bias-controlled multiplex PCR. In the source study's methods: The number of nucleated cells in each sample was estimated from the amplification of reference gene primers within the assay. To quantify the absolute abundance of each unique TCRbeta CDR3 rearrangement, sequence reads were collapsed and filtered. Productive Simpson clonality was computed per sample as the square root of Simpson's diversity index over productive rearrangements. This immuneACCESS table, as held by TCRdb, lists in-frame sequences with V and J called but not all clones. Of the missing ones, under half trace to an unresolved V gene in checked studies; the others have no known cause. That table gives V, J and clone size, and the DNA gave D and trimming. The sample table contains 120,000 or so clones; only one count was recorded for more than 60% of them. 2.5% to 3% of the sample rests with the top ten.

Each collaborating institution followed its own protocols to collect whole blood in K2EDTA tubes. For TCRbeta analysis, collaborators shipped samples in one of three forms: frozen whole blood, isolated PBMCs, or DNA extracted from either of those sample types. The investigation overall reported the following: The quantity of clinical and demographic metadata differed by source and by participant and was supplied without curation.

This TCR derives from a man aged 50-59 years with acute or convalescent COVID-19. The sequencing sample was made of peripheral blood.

The CDR3 protein: CSAHLTGVRGPSSYNEQFF. The sequenced DNA: TGCAGCGCCCACTTGACAGGGGTAAGAGGTCCCAGCTCCTACAATGAGCAGTTCTTC. The chain uses TRBV29-1 and TRBJ2-1, with 8 bases matching TRBD1. CDR1 and CDR2 are read off the germline V gene as SQVTM and ANQGSEA. V is trimmed back by 7 bases and J by 0 bases, and the junction contains 20 bases that no gene match accounts for. The CDR3 spans 19 residues, from the cysteine through the phenylalanine. Only the CDR3 portion is preserved as DNA: 57 bases, with reading frame beginning at the first base.